A selection of T cell receptor beta chains follows, all from one sample in a study of T cells after yellow fever vaccination. In TCRdb, the 5' RACE reads were re-called with MiXCR into one record per CDR3 protein. The table shows around 60,000 distinct CDR3 sequences, with approximately 6.1% occurring only once. The sample consisted of PBMCs, either bulk or a sorted T-cell subset (CD4+, CD8+, memory, or dextramer-sorted; not recorded which), taken on the day of the yellow fever booster vaccination. Receptors were obtained from a man in his late teens or twenties who received the YFV17D yellow fever vaccine. Each CDR3 is given with its conserved first and last residue. A D gene is named only where the DNA matches it firmly. The size of a clone is reported for some rows only, either as once, few or many, or as a class for expanded clones.

d_call	v_call	clone_size	j_call	cdr3_aa	cdr3_nt
-	TRBV18	-	TRBJ2-5	CASSPTSKQETQYF	TGTGCCAGCTCACCAACTTCCAAGCAAGAGACCCAGTACTTC
-	TRBV4-2	many	TRBJ2-1	CASSPRAGNNEQFF	TGTGCCAGCAGCCCAAGGGCGGGGAACAATGAGCAGTTCTTC
-	TRBV27	few	TRBJ2-2	CASRERIRTGELFF	TGTGCCAGCAGAGAGAGGATTCGAACCGGGGAGCTGTTTTTT
TRBD1	TRBV4-3	many	TRBJ2-2	CASSQGQGAGGELFF	TGCGCCAGCAGCCAAGGCCAGGGGGCGGGCGGGGAGCTGTTTTTT
TRBD2	TRBV4-3	few	TRBJ2-7	CASSQRLAGGSYEQYF	TGCGCCAGCAGCCAACGACTAGCGGGGGGATCCTACGAGCAGTACTTC
TRBD2	TRBV7-9	-	TRBJ2-3	CASSPSGGALLDTQYF	TGTGCCAGCAGCCCGAGCGGGGGAGCCCTCTTAGATACGCAGTATTTT
-	TRBV5-1	many	TRBJ2-1	CASSLRSSYNEQFF	TGCGCCAGCAGCTTGAGGAGCTCCTACAATGAGCAGTTCTTC
TRBD2	TRBV10-3	few	TRBJ2-7	CAISDRGGLSSYEQYF	TGTGCCATCAGTGATCGCGGGGGGCTTAGCTCCTACGAGCAGTACTTC
-	TRBV3-1	few	TRBJ2-2	CASSHRAGELFF	TGTGCCAGCAGCCACAGGGCCGGGGAGCTGTTTTTT
-	TRBV7-2	many	TRBJ1-2	CASSFGVNYGYTF	TGTGCCAGCAGCTTTGGGGTTAACTATGGCTACACCTTC
TRBD1	TRBV6-2/TRBV6-3	many	TRBJ2-1	CASTMTGYNEQFF	TGTGCCAGCACTATGACAGGGTACAATGAGCAGTTCTTC
TRBD1	TRBV5-1	few	TRBJ2-5	CASSSTGTGSETQYF	TGCGCCAGCAGCTCCACCGGGACAGGGAGCGAGACCCAGTACTTC
-	TRBV7-6	many	TRBJ2-7	CASSLAGGPWQEQYF	TGTGCCAGCAGCTTAGCGGGGGGGCCCTGGCAGGAGCAGTACTTC
-	TRBV12-3/TRBV12-4	many	TRBJ2-2	CASSLWNTGELFF	TGTGCCAGCAGTTTATGGAACACCGGGGAGCTGTTTTTT
TRBD1	TRBV12-3/TRBV12-4	many	TRBJ1-5	CASSFGTGGMNQPQHF	TGTGCCAGCAGTTTCGGGACAGGGGGAATGAATCAGCCCCAGCATTTT
-	TRBV5-1	-	TRBJ1-2	CASSLSGVRYGYTF	TGCGCCAGCAGCTTGTCCGGGGTTCGCTATGGCTACACCTTC
-	TRBV4-3	many	TRBJ1-1	CASSPGYGDTEAFF	TGCGCCAGCAGCCCGGGATATGGGGACACTGAAGCTTTCTTT
TRBD1	TRBV6-2/TRBV6-3	many	TRBJ2-1	CASSYISVSGGHEQFF	TGTGCCAGCAGTTACATTTCTGTGTCAGGGGGCCATGAGCAGTTCTTC
-	TRBV20-1	few	TRBJ1-2	CSARVPGQGLGYGYTF	TGCAGTGCTAGAGTCCCGGGGCAGGGGCTAGGATATGGCTACACCTTC
-	TRBV12-3/TRBV12-4	many	TRBJ2-2	CASMDATGELFF	TGTGCCAGCATGGACGCCACCGGGGAGCTGTTTTTT
-	TRBV12-3/TRBV12-4	many	TRBJ2-7	CASSWGFYEQYF	TGTGCCAGCAGTTGGGGGTTCTACGAGCAGTACTTC
-	TRBV6-2/TRBV6-3	many	TRBJ1-2	CASSFSDGGEYGYTF	TGTGCCAGCAGTTTCTCGGACGGAGGGGAGTATGGCTACACCTTC
TRBD1	TRBV12-3/TRBV12-4	many	TRBJ2-3	CASSFRQGPDTQYF	TGTGCCAGCAGTTTCAGACAGGGTCCAGATACGCAGTATTTT